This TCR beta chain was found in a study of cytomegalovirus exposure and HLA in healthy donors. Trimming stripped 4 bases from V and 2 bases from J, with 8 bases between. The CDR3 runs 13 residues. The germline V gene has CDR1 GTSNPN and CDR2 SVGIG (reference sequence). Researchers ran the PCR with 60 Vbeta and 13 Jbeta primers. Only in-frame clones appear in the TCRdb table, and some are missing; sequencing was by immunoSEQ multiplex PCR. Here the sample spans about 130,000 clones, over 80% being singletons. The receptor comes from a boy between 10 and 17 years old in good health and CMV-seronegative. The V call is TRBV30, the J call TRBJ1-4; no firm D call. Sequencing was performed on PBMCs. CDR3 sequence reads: CAWIPATNEKLFF. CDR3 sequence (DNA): TGTGCCTGGATCCCAGCGACTAATGAAAAACTGTTTTTT.